This T cell receptor beta chain was sequenced for a study of blood T cells in healthy people across ages. Study findings and constraints: There was a strong correlation between TCR beta diversity and naive T cell percentage.

As for this clonotype: Antigen specificity is unknown.

The CDR3 totals 15 residues. V shed 3 bases, J shed 0 bases, and the junction held 5 bases outside the gene matches. The germline CDR1 and CDR2 sequences are LGHNA and YSLEER. A second PCR, run for roughly 7 to 11 cycles, used a sample-barcoded 5' primer plus a J-beta primer mix. TCRdb ran MiXCR on the 5' RACE reads and lists one entry per CDR3 protein. Seen here are hundreds of thousands of distinct CDR3 sequences, 49% observed once, and the top ten hold under 35%. Sequenced sample: blood. V is TRBV4-3 and J is TRBJ2-7, with 7 bases matching TRBD1. This TCR came from a woman aged 55-70 years in good health. The CDR3 bases are TGCGCCAGCAGCCATACTCGGGACAGCTCCTACGAGCAGTACTTC. Its protein product is CASSHTRDSSYEQYF.